The clone carrying this T cell receptor beta chain was seen at least ten times. Its specificity is not known. The data derive from a study of T cell repertoires in cytomegalovirus infection. Across the whole study: CMV epitopes, recently identified HLA-C-restricted and well-studied HLA-B-restricted, were used. Based on public TCR beta signatures, there were indications of CMV infection and of a matching HLA type. Study findings and constraints: Cumulative frequency of public TCR beta families picked out carriers of CMV plus the relevant HLA. In two of eight donors, the top clonotype was HLA-C-restricted CMV-specific.

TCRdb re-analysed the reads in MiXCR, keeping a single row per CDR3 protein. The sample carries some 800,000 distinct CDR3 sequences, about 30% recorded once. CDR1 is SGHTA and CDR2 is FQGNSA in the germline V gene. The CDR3 length is 15 residues. Germline trimming cut 4 bases from V and 2 bases from J; bases unmatched to any gene: 4. The source is a human donor in good health (CMV status not recorded). Some clones in this sample may be carry-over from other donors' samples. The chain is built from TRBV7-2 and TRBJ2-2, with 7 bases fitting TRBD1. The sequences come from cultured CD8+ T cells from PBMCs, collected from culture after CMV antigen stimulation. CDR3 in DNA: TGTGCCAGCAGCTGGGACAGCCTAAACACCGGGGAGCTGTTTTTT. It translates to CASSWDSLNTGELFF.